Shown below are 24 T cell receptor beta chains from a single sample sequenced in a study of T cell repertoires in cytomegalovirus infection. Using its own MiXCR run on the reads, TCRdb lists one record per CDR3 protein. The data hold about 490,000 distinct CDR3 sequences, with approximately 17% observed a single time. Source material: CD8+ T cells from PBMCs. Source of these receptors: a human donor in good health (CMV status not recorded). Some clones in this sample may be carry-over from other donors' samples.

The chain couples TRBV30 to TRBJ1-2; perhaps TRBD1 as D (6 bases). CDR1 is GTSNPN and CDR2 is SVGIG in the germline V gene (reference sequence). Trimming cost V 0 bases and J 8 bases, with 22 bases left between them. CDR3 length equals 16 residues. In nucleotides, the CDR3 is TGTGCCTGGAGTGTTGAATGGGACATCCGATCGAGGGGCTACACCTTC. Amino acid sequence: CAWSVEWDIRSRGYTF.

This clonotype was picked up many times. The chain is built from TRBV7-9 and TRBJ1-1, with a weak D call TRBD1 (5 bases). V was shortened by 3 bases and J by 1 base, with 12 bases between the two germline ends. Looked up from germline, CDR1 is SEHNR and CDR2 is FQNEAQ (reference sequence). This CDR3 is 15 amino acids long. CDR3 nucleotides: TGTGCCAGCAGCTTGGACACAGGCCCGAACACTGAAGCTTTCTTT. Translation gives CASSLDTGPNTEAFF.

This clonotype appeared a few times. The V gene is TRBV9, the J gene TRBJ2-7; 9 nucleotides align to TRBD2. The J segment lost 0 bases and the V segment lost 1 base, leaving 5 bases of the junction unmatched. The CDR3 is 16 residues long. Germline CDR1 SGDLS, CDR2 YYNGEE. CDR3 region: CASSVSGLATSYEQYF. In DNA, the CDR3 is TGTGCCAGCAGCGTAAGTGGACTAGCGACCTCCTACGAGCAGTACTTC.

This clonotype was counted many times. The chain employs TRBV6-1 and TRBJ2-7; 7 bases are a match to TRBD2. There are 14 residues in the CDR3. V lost 3 bases, J lost 3 bases, and 5 bases stayed unmatched. Germline CDR1 is MNHNS and CDR2 is SASEGT. CDR3 residues: CASSEGGDDYEQYF. The CDR3 DNA reads as TGTGCCAGCAGTGAGGGAGGGGATGACTACGAGCAGTACTTC.

The CDR3 DNA reads TGTGCCAGCAGCCAAGGATTGCTCGGCACTGAAGCTTTCTTT. It is translated as CASSQGLLGTEAFF. This sequence joins TRBV3-1 and TRBJ1-1, with D hard to call. The V gene lost 1 base and the J gene lost 4 bases, with 10 bases spanning the gap. The CDR3 is 14 residues long. Germline V lookup: CDR1 LGHDT, CDR2 YNNKEL (reference sequence). Together with reference TRBV3-1 and TRBJ1-1, the CDR3 gives the full variable domain: DTAVSQTPKYLVTQMGNDKSIKCEQNLGHDTMYWYKQDSKKFLKIMFSYNNKELIINETVPNRFSPKSPDKAHLNLHINSLELGDSAVYFCASSQGLLGTEAFFGQGTRLTVV.

The rearrangement joins TRBV25-1 to TRBJ2-1, with D possibly TRBD2 on 6 matching bases. Germline V gene lookup returns CDR1 MGHDK and CDR2 SYGVNS. There are 14 residues in the CDR3. V lost 5 bases, J lost 7 bases, and 15 bases lay in between. CDR3 bases: TGTGCCAGCAGTACGTCTATCGGGGGTAATGAGCAGTTCTTC. This codes for CASSTSIGGNEQFF.

About this clonotype: This clone may be a read error of a much larger clone one base away. The rearrangement joins TRBV6-5 to TRBJ2-1; TRBD1 or TRBD2 may be the D gene (7 bases each). In germline, CDR1 is MNHEY, CDR2 SVGAGI. This CDR3 comprises 14 residues. The CDR3 loop is CASSQGGPYKEQFF. CDR3 nucleotide sequence: TGTGCCAGCAGTCAGGGGGGGCCCTACAAGGAGCAGTTCTTC.

This clonotype was observed a handful of times. This sequence joins TRBV6-6 and TRBJ1-1; 8 bases map to TRBD1. Germline V CDR1 and CDR2: MNHNY, SVGAGI (reference sequence). This CDR3 spans 14 amino acids. V trimming: 5 bases; J trimming: 4 bases; junction bases outside the gene matches: 6. CDR3 amino acids: CASSQTGEGTEAFF. Written as DNA, the CDR3 is TGTGCCAGCAGTCAGACAGGGGAAGGCACTGAAGCTTTCTTT.

This clonotype was detected many times. The rearrangement links TRBV7-3 to TRBJ2-1; D might be TRBD1 or TRBD2, each matching 5 bases. V lost 3 bases and J 6 bases, leaving 15 bases between the germline ends. CDR3 size: 15 residues. Looked up from germline, CDR1 is SGHTA and CDR2 is FQGTGA. The CDR3: CASSLGVGDGNEQFF. Written as DNA, the CDR3 is TGTGCCAGCAGCTTGGGGGTGGGGGACGGCAATGAGCAGTTCTTC.

The sample holds a few counts of this clonotype. The gene calls are TRBV6-2 or TRBV6-3 and TRBJ2-5; D unclear. The CDR3 length is 14 residues. The ends were cut back, 6 bases at V and 2 bases at J, with 13 bases in the middle. CDR1 is MNHEY, CDR2 SVGEGT, per germline. CDR3 sequence reads: CASSLKYFQETQYF. The DNA of the CDR3 is TGTGCCAGCAGCCTTAAATACTTTCAAGAGACCCAGTACTTC.

This clonotype was seen repeatedly, ten times or more. The V and J genes are TRBV7-9 and TRBJ2-5; TRBD1 matches at 7 bases. The CDR3 length is 14 residues. V gave up 2 bases and J gave up 4 bases; unmatched junction bases: 4. The germline gives CDR1 SEHNR, CDR2 FQNEAQ (reference sequence). CDR3 region: CASSLRAGGETQYF. The CDR3 bases are TGTGCCAGCAGCTTACGCGCAGGGGGAGAGACCCAGTACTTC. The full variable domain, rest sourced from reference TRBV7-9 and TRBJ2-5, is DTGVSQNPRHKITKRGQNVTFRCDPISEHNRLYWYRQTLGQGPEFLTYFQNEAQLEKSRLLSDRFSAERPKGSFSTLEIQRTEQGDSAMYLCASSLRAGGETQYFGPGTRLLVL.

This clonotype has a handful of counts. The chain employs TRBV28 and TRBJ2-7; 7 bases are a match to TRBD1. Germline-derived CDR1 and CDR2 are MDHEN and SYDVKM. V lost 4 bases, J lost 1 base, and 10 bases stayed unmatched. The CDR3 is 16 amino acids. The DNA of the CDR3 is TGTGCCAGCAGTTCTTGGAAGACAGGGTATTCCTACGAGCAGTACTTC. Protein: CASSSWKTGYSYEQYF.

The chain employs TRBV27 and TRBJ2-7, with unresolved D. Germline V gives CDR1 MNHEY, CDR2 SMNVEV (reference sequence). The CDR3 is 15 residues long. Trimming removed 5 bases at V and 1 base at J, with 15 bases between. CDR3 sequence: CASSPRGRGSYEQYF. Here the CDR3 DNA reads TGTGCCAGCAGTCCCCGCGGTAGAGGATCCTACGAGCAGTACTTC.

This clonotype was counted at least ten times. This chain's CDR3 is CASSLASGGERYEQYF. DNA for the CDR3: TGTGCCAGCAGCTTAGCCTCAGGGGGCGAAAGATACGAGCAGTACTTC. This chain joins TRBV7-9 and TRBJ2-7, with 8 bases fitting TRBD1. The CDR3 is made up of 16 amino acids. J gave up 4 bases and V 0 bases, and 8 bases lay outside the gene matches. Germline V CDR1 and CDR2: SEHNR, FQNEAQ (reference sequence). Together with reference TRBV7-9 and TRBJ2-7, the CDR3 gives the full variable domain: DTGVSQNPRHKITKRGQNVTFRCDPISEHNRLYWYRQTLGQGPEFLTYFQNEAQLEKSRLLSDRFSAERPKGSFSTLEIQRTEQGDSAMYLCASSLASGGERYEQYFGPGTRLTVT.

This clonotype was picked up many times. This chain connects TRBV7-3 to TRBJ1-1; a weak D match, TRBD1 (5 bases). The CDR3 consists of 13 residues. Per germline, CDR1 SGHTA and CDR2 FQGTGA. Deletions cut 2 bases from V and 6 bases from J, with 10 bases between. Written as DNA, the CDR3 is TGTGCCAGCAGCTTAGACAGCACCTCTGAAGCTTTCTTT. Translation gives CASSLDSTSEAFF.

This clonotype was counted only a few times. V gene TRBV24-1 combines with J gene TRBJ2-1, with 10 bases aligning to TRBD2. The ends lost 4 bases at V and 6 bases at J; junction bases unmatched: 2. CDR1 KGHDR and CDR2 SFDVKD come from the germline V gene. This CDR3 comprises 14 residues. This CDR3 is CATSEAGGPNEQFF. The CDR3 DNA sequence: TGTGCCACCAGTGAAGCGGGAGGGCCCAATGAGCAGTTCTTC.

Only a few counts were recorded for this clonotype. The rearrangement links TRBV28 to TRBJ2-7, with D maybe TRBD2 (6 bases). V was shortened by 6 bases and J by 7 bases, with 19 bases between the two germline ends. The CDR3 has 14 residues. Germline loops: CDR1 MDHEN, CDR2 SYDVKM. CDR3 amino acids: CASRPYGSMREQYF. The CDR3, as DNA: TGTGCCAGCAGACCCTACGGGAGTATGCGGGAGCAGTACTTC.

The genes are TRBV19 and TRBJ2-3; D might be TRBD2 (6 bases). The CDR3 length is 17 residues. Germline values: CDR1 LNHDA, CDR2 SQIVND (reference sequence). The V end lost 7 bases, the J end lost 4 bases, and 24 bases lay between the germline ends. In DNA, the CDR3 is TGTGCCAGTATGATCGGGGGTCCCCGGCGGGATCCAGATACGCAGTATTTT. This encodes CASMIGGPRRDPDTQYF.

This clonotype was counted a few times. The chain links TRBV4-1 to TRBJ2-2; 8 bases are shared with TRBD2. CDR3 length: 17 amino acids. The V gene end was trimmed by 0 bases and the J gene end by 6 bases; junction bases not matched to a gene: 9. Per the germline V gene, CDR1 is MGHRA and CDR2 is YSYEKL. The CDR3 DNA follows: TGCGCCAGCAGCCAAGACCCGGGACTAGTAAGGCCCGGGGAGCTGTTTTTT. Amino acids: CASSQDPGLVRPGELFF.

This clonotype was seen repeatedly, ten times or more. The genes are TRBV11-2 and TRBJ1-5; possibly TRBD1 for D (6 bases). Trimming removed 1 base at V and 0 bases at J, with 13 bases between. CDR1 SGHAT and CDR2 FQNNGV come from the germline V gene. This CDR3 is built from 17 residues. CDR3 amino acids: CASSLGNRVYSNQPQHF. CDR3 coding DNA: TGTGCCAGCAGCTTAGGGAACAGGGTTTATAGCAATCAGCCCCAGCATTTT. The full variable domain, with the rest looked up from reference TRBV11-2 and TRBJ1-5, is EAGVAQSPRYKIIEKRQSVAFWCNPISGHATLYWYQQILGQGPKLLIQFQNNGVVDDSQLPKDRFSAERLKGVDSTLKIQPAKLEDSAVYLCASSLGNRVYSNQPQHFGDGTRLSIL.

The chain employs TRBV7-9 and TRBJ2-7; no definite D call. Looked up from germline, CDR1 is SEHNR and CDR2 is FQNEAQ (reference sequence). Trimming removed 5 bases at V and 7 bases at J, with 12 bases between. The CDR3 is 12 residues long. CDR3 sequence reads: CASSPGVTEQYF. In DNA, the CDR3 is TGTGCCAGCAGCCCGGGCGTGACTGAGCAGTACTTC. The whole variable domain, remainder taken from reference TRBV7-9 and TRBJ2-7, is DTGVSQNPRHKITKRGQNVTFRCDPISEHNRLYWYRQTLGQGPEFLTYFQNEAQLEKSRLLSDRFSAERPKGSFSTLEIQRTEQGDSAMYLCASSPGVTEQYFGPGTRLTVT.

This clonotype was seen a few times. The chain employs TRBV5-4 and TRBJ2-1; D perhaps matches TRBD2 (6 bases). The CDR3 covers 15 residues. Germline assignment: CDR1 SGHNT and CDR2 YYREEE (reference sequence). V was clipped by 2 bases and J by 6 bases, with 15 bases between them. For the CDR3, the DNA is TGTGCCAGCAGCTTAGGACTACGAGCTACCAATGAGCAGTTCTTC. It specifies CASSLGLRATNEQFF.

This clonotype was seen more than once but under ten times. The V and J genes are TRBV20-1 and TRBJ2-1, with 7 bases that match TRBD1. Germline V gene sequence: CDR1 DFQATT, CDR2 SNEGSKA (reference sequence). The CDR3 consists of 13 residues. The V segment lost 3 bases and the J segment 8 bases; nucleotides outside the gene matches: 7. The CDR3 nucleotides read TGCAGTGCTAGGGATAGGGGGCACGATGAGCAGTTCTTC. This encodes CSARDRGHDEQFF.

The gene calls are TRBV29-1 and TRBJ2-2; 7 positions match TRBD2. V lost 0 bases to trimming and J lost 4 bases; unmatched junction nucleotides: 8. The CDR3 is 16 residues long. Germline CDR1 reads SQVTM; CDR2 reads ANQGSEA. CDR3 protein: CSVEDQDGRSTGELFF. In DNA, the CDR3 is TGCAGCGTTGAAGATCAGGACGGGAGGTCCACCGGGGAGCTGTTTTTT.